The 7 T cell receptor beta chains below were found in one sample sequenced in a study of T cells after yellow fever vaccination. TCRdb processed the 5' RACE reads anew with MiXCR; each CDR3 protein has one entry. The sample lists about 500,000 distinct CDR3 sequences; about 15% were seen once. The sample in question was PBMCs, obtained around 5 days after the first yellow fever vaccination. The receptors shown here come from a young man who received the YFV17D yellow fever vaccine.

This clonotype was seen a few times. The rearrangement uses TRBV5-1 and TRBJ2-7, with D perhaps matching TRBD1 (7 bases). The CDR3 has 17 amino acids. Looked up from germline, CDR1 is SGHRS and CDR2 is YFSETQ. V lost 0 bases and J lost 7, with 23 bases in between. CDR3 amino acids: CASSLAGGGRNVWEQYF. In nucleotides, the CDR3 is TGCGCCAGCAGCTTGGCCGGAGGGGGCCGTAATGTGTGGGAGCAGTACTTC.

This clonotype was seen ten or more times. This rearrangement joins TRBV6-5 to TRBJ1-1, with D uncertain. Trimming cost V 6 bases and J 6 bases, with 8 bases left between them. The CDR3 contains 11 residues. Germline CDR1 reads MNHEY; CDR2 reads SVGAGI. In DNA form, the CDR3 reads TGTGCCAGCAGGCGGGAGGCTGAAGCTTTCTTT. The encoded protein is CASRREAEAFF.

This chain joins TRBV11-2 and TRBJ2-3; TRBD2 agrees at 11 bases. The germline V gene encodes CDR1 SGHAT and CDR2 FQNNGV. The junction had 5 bases not matched to a gene; V was cut back by 6 bases and J by 3 bases. This CDR3 region has 15 residues. CDR3 protein: CASRPTSGNTDTQYF. DNA for the CDR3: TGTGCCAGCAGACCGACTAGCGGGAATACAGATACGCAGTATTTT.

In this sample, this clonotype turned up a few times. V and J are TRBV4-2 and TRBJ2-3; 7 nucleotides agree with TRBD1. CDR1 LGHNA and CDR2 YNFKEQ come from the germline V gene. Trimming cost V 1 base and J 6 bases; bases outside gene matches: 7. The CDR3 is made up of 15 amino acids. DNA for the CDR3: TGTGCCAGCAGCCAAGGGCACAGGGGCTCGGATACGCAGTATTTT. Translation: CASSQGHRGSDTQYF.

This clonotype came up many times. V is TRBV12-3 or TRBV12-4 and J is TRBJ1-1; unclear D gene. Trimming removed 1 base at V and 5 bases at J, with 8 bases between. The CDR3 length is 13 residues. The CDR3 nucleotides read TGTGCCAGCAGTTTAGGGGCGCGGACTGAAGCTTTCTTT. Translation gives CASSLGARTEAFF.

This clonotype was observed a handful of times. V is TRBV12-3 or TRBV12-4 and J is TRBJ2-1; a weak D match, TRBD2 (5 bases). This CDR3 spans 17 amino acids. The V end was cut by 2 bases, the J end by 9 bases, with 23 bases between. The CDR3 sequence is CASSLPVSGENLGEQFF. DNA of the CDR3: TGTGCCAGCAGTTTACCGGTTTCCGGGGAGAACTTGGGTGAGCAGTTCTTC.

This clonotype was found many times. V gene TRBV5-1 combines with J gene TRBJ2-3; no reliable D call. Germline-derived CDR1 and CDR2 are SGHRS and YFSETQ. Trimming removed 6 bases at V and 4 bases at J, with 12 bases between. The CDR3 totals 13 residues. As DNA, the CDR3 is TGCGCCAGCAACCGAGATCTAGCAGATACGCAGTATTTT. Amino acids: CASNRDLADTQYF.